A selection of T cell receptor beta chains follows, all from one sample in a study of shared clonotypes between healthy human individuals. Produced via immunoSEQ multiplex PCR; TCRdb's table is partial and in-frame only. Of approximately 2.3 million clones in the sample, approximately 93% were seen once. Sample: naive CD4+ T cells from PBMCs. All receptors derive from a man aged 18 to 35 in good health. Some clones in this sample may be carry-over from other donors' samples. The CDR3 runs from the conserved cysteine through the conserved F or W. D genes are given only for firm matches. Not every row has a clone size; where given, it reads once, few, many or a size class.

D gene: .; J gene: TRBJ1-3; clone size: .; V gene: TRBV5-6; CDR3 protein: CASSLGWNTIYF; CDR3 DNA: TGTGCCAGCAGCTTGGGATGGAACACCATATATTTT
D gene: .; J gene: TRBJ2-1; clone size: .; V gene: TRBV29-1; CDR3 protein: CSQYEGSEQFF; CDR3 DNA: TGCAGCCAATATGAGGGGAGTGAGCAGTTCTTC
D gene: .; J gene: TRBJ2-7; clone size: .; V gene: TRBV5-1; CDR3 protein: CASSLVGGPLGEQYF; CDR3 DNA: TGCGCCAGCAGCTTGGTTGGCGGGCCCTTGGGGGAGCAGTACTTC
D gene: TRBD2; J gene: TRBJ2-1; clone size: .; V gene: TRBV29-1; CDR3 protein: CSVGGAGGPNEQFF; CDR3 DNA: TGCAGCGTTGGAGGGGCGGGAGGGCCAAATGAGCAGTTCTTC
D gene: .; J gene: TRBJ1-2; clone size: .; V gene: TRBV27; CDR3 protein: CASHGGYGYTF; CDR3 DNA: TGTGCCAGCCACGGGGGGTATGGCTACACCTTC
D gene: TRBD1; J gene: TRBJ2-7; clone size: .; V gene: TRBV30; CDR3 protein: CAWTRRDRDRGEQYF; CDR3 DNA: TGTGCCTGGACCCGGCGGGACAGGGATAGGGGCGAGCAGTACTTC
D gene: .; J gene: TRBJ2-1; clone size: .; V gene: TRBV27; CDR3 protein: CASSTLPGQDYNEQFF; CDR3 DNA: TGTGCCAGCAGTACCCTACCGGGACAAGATTACAATGAGCAGTTCTTC
D gene: TRBD1; J gene: TRBJ2-6; clone size: once; V gene: TRBV14; CDR3 protein: CASSQRQGASTGANVLTF; CDR3 DNA: TGTGCCAGCAGCCAACGACAGGGGGCGTCGACCGGGGCCAACGTCCTGACTTTC
D gene: .; J gene: TRBJ2-5; clone size: once; V gene: TRBV19; CDR3 protein: CASSSGETQYF; CDR3 DNA: TGTGCCAGTAGTTCGGGGGAGACCCAGTACTTC
D gene: .; J gene: TRBJ1-1; clone size: .; V gene: TRBV2; CDR3 protein: CASTGRGERREAFF; CDR3 DNA: TGTGCCAGCACCGGGAGAGGCGAGCGCCGTGAAGCTTTCTTT
D gene: .; J gene: TRBJ1-3; clone size: once; V gene: TRBV28; CDR3 protein: CASSPGARLGSGNTIYF; CDR3 DNA: TGTGCCAGCAGTCCGGGGGCCCGATTGGGCTCTGGAAACACCATATATTTT
D gene: .; J gene: TRBJ2-7; clone size: .; V gene: TRBV7-8; CDR3 protein: CASSLAFVRALGDEQYF; CDR3 DNA: TGTGCCAGCAGCTTAGCGTTTGTGAGGGCCCTTGGGGACGAGCAGTACTTC
D gene: TRBD1; J gene: TRBJ1-4; clone size: .; V gene: TRBV4-1; CDR3 protein: CASSQRDRVAEKLFF; CDR3 DNA: TGCGCCAGCAGCCAACGGGACAGGGTAGCTGAAAAACTGTTTTTT
D gene: .; J gene: TRBJ2-3; clone size: .; V gene: TRBV6-1; CDR3 protein: CASSEGVGGF; CDR3 DNA: TGTGCCAGCAGTGAAGGCGTAGGCGGATTT
D gene: .; J gene: TRBJ1-1; clone size: .; V gene: TRBV6-1; CDR3 protein: CASSFTIPETEAFF; CDR3 DNA: TGTGCCAGCAGTTTCACTATCCCGGAGACTGAAGCTTTCTTT
D gene: TRBD2; J gene: TRBJ2-3; clone size: .; V gene: TRBV4-1; CDR3 protein: CASSQDEAGGADTQYF; CDR3 DNA: TGCGCCAGCAGCCAAGATGAAGCGGGAGGGGCAGATACGCAGTATTTT
D gene: .; J gene: TRBJ1-1; clone size: .; V gene: TRBV9; CDR3 protein: CASSAQGPRTSEAFF; CDR3 DNA: TGTGCCAGCAGCGCCCAAGGGCCCCGTACGTCTGAAGCTTTCTTT
D gene: .; J gene: TRBJ1-1; clone size: .; V gene: TRBV20-1; CDR3 protein: CSARGTEAFF; CDR3 DNA: TGCAGTGCTAGGGGAACTGAAGCTTTCTTT
D gene: .; J gene: TRBJ2-2; clone size: .; V gene: TRBV5-1; CDR3 protein: CASTGLTNTGELFF; CDR3 DNA: TGCGCCAGCACCGGGCTAACGAACACCGGGGAGCTGTTTTTT
D gene: TRBD2; J gene: TRBJ2-1; clone size: .; V gene: TRBV11-2; CDR3 protein: CASSLRTSSYNEQFF; CDR3 DNA: TGTGCCAGCAGCTTACGGACTAGCTCCTACAATGAGCAGTTCTTC
D gene: TRBD2; J gene: TRBJ2-7; clone size: .; V gene: TRBV28; CDR3 protein: CASSSGLAISYEQYF; CDR3 DNA: TGTGCCAGCAGTTCGGGACTAGCGATATCCTACGAGCAGTACTTC
D gene: TRBD1; J gene: TRBJ1-5; clone size: once; V gene: TRBV19; CDR3 protein: CASSKDGTGYNQPQHF; CDR3 DNA: TGTGCCAGTAGCAAGGACGGGACAGGCTACAATCAGCCCCAGCATTTT
D gene: .; J gene: TRBJ2-7; clone size: .; V gene: TRBV7-9; CDR3 protein: CASSLDSGAWSEQYF; CDR3 DNA: TGTGCCAGCAGCTTAGACTCCGGGGCCTGGAGCGAGCAGTACTTC
D gene: .; J gene: TRBJ2-3; clone size: .; V gene: TRBV5-4; CDR3 protein: CASSLTPGADTQYF; CDR3 DNA: TGTGCCAGCAGCTTAACTCCCGGGGCAGATACGCAGTATTTT
D gene: TRBD2; J gene: TRBJ2-7; clone size: .; V gene: TRBV7-2; CDR3 protein: CASSLTSLAGVGEQYF; CDR3 DNA: TGTGCCAGCAGCTTAACAAGCTTAGCGGGAGTAGGGGAGCAGTACTTC
D gene: .; J gene: TRBJ2-7; clone size: .; V gene: TRBV2; CDR3 protein: CASSENEQYF; CDR3 DNA: TGTGCCAGCAGTGAGAATGAGCAGTACTTC
D gene: .; J gene: TRBJ2-2; clone size: .; V gene: TRBV6-6; CDR3 protein: CASRQGPTGELFF; CDR3 DNA: TGTGCCAGCAGACAGGGCCCGACCGGGGAGCTGTTTTTT
D gene: TRBD2; J gene: TRBJ2-5; clone size: .; V gene: TRBV7-2; CDR3 protein: CASSLVGLEETQYF; CDR3 DNA: TGTGCCAGCAGCTTAGTGGGACTAGAAGAGACCCAGTACTTC
D gene: .; J gene: TRBJ2-7; clone size: .; V gene: TRBV27; CDR3 protein: CASSLGATSSYEQYF; CDR3 DNA: TGTGCCAGCAGTTTAGGGGCTACCAGCTCCTACGAGCAGTACTTC
D gene: .; J gene: TRBJ2-7; clone size: .; V gene: TRBV28; CDR3 protein: CASSFSNQGQEVNF; CDR3 DNA: TGTGCCAGCAGTTTCTCCAACCAGGGGCAGGAGGTTAACTTC
D gene: .; J gene: TRBJ1-5; clone size: .; V gene: TRBV30; CDR3 protein: CAWSVKALPRGQPQHF; CDR3 DNA: TGTGCCTGGAGCGTGAAAGCACTCCCTCGGGGACAGCCCCAGCATTTT
D gene: TRBD1; J gene: TRBJ2-5; clone size: .; V gene: TRBV25-1; CDR3 protein: CASLTDRGARETQYF; CDR3 DNA: TGTGCCAGCCTAACAGACAGGGGGGCTAGGGAGACCCAGTACTTC
D gene: TRBD1; J gene: TRBJ1-2; clone size: .; V gene: TRBV6-1; CDR3 protein: CASSKGQGMANYGYTF; CDR3 DNA: TGTGCCAGCAGTAAAGGACAGGGAATGGCTAACTATGGCTACACCTTC
D gene: .; J gene: TRBJ1-3; clone size: .; V gene: TRBV28; CDR3 protein: CASSSVSAGSGNTIYF; CDR3 DNA: TGTGCCAGCAGCTCAGTTTCAGCGGGTTCTGGAAACACCATATATTTT
D gene: .; J gene: TRBJ2-5; clone size: .; V gene: TRBV5-1; CDR3 protein: CASSLRTGETQYF; CDR3 DNA: TGCGCCAGCAGCTTAAGGACGGGGGAGACCCAGTACTTC
D gene: .; J gene: TRBJ1-1; clone size: .; V gene: TRBV12-5; CDR3 protein: CASRWASDTEAFF; CDR3 DNA: TGTGCTAGTAGATGGGCCAGCGACACTGAAGCTTTCTTT
D gene: .; J gene: TRBJ1-2; clone size: .; V gene: TRBV28; CDR3 protein: CASSNLRDGISYTF; CDR3 DNA: TGTGCCAGCAGTAATTTACGGGACGGAATAAGCTACACCTTC
D gene: .; J gene: TRBJ1-5; clone size: .; V gene: TRBV28; CDR3 protein: CASRVNNQPQHF; CDR3 DNA: TGTGCCAGCAGGGTCAACAATCAGCCCCAGCATTTT
D gene: .; J gene: TRBJ1-5; clone size: .; V gene: TRBV2; CDR3 protein: CASRRTPNGPQHF; CDR3 DNA: TGTGCCAGCAGGCGGACCCCCAATGGGCCCCAGCATTTT
D gene: TRBD2; J gene: TRBJ2-7; clone size: .; V gene: TRBV18; CDR3 protein: CASSPLNDLAGGMGQYF; CDR3 DNA: TGTGCCAGCTCACCACTCAATGATCTAGCGGGAGGCATGGGGCAGTACTTC
D gene: .; J gene: TRBJ1-5; clone size: .; V gene: TRBV19; CDR3 protein: CATKLQGIASNQPQHF; CDR3 DNA: TGTGCCACCAAACTACAGGGCATCGCTAGCAATCAGCCCCAGCATTTT
D gene: .; J gene: TRBJ2-2; clone size: .; V gene: TRBV4-1; CDR3 protein: CASSQPYISGELFF; CDR3 DNA: TGCGCCAGCAGCCAACCCTACATATCCGGGGAGCTGTTTTTT
D gene: TRBD1; J gene: TRBJ2-3; clone size: .; V gene: TRBV7-9; CDR3 protein: CASSQGDTRTDTQYF; CDR3 DNA: TGTGCCAGCAGCCAGGGGGACACCCGCACAGATACGCAGTATTTT
D gene: .; J gene: TRBJ2-3; clone size: .; V gene: TRBV4-1; CDR3 protein: CASSQDRDGGTADTQYF; CDR3 DNA: TGCGCCAGCAGCCAAGATCGGGATGGGGGGACAGCAGATACGCAGTATTTT
D gene: TRBD1; J gene: TRBJ1-2; clone size: .; V gene: TRBV10-3; CDR3 protein: CAISDPGTGGFTDYGYTF; CDR3 DNA: TGTGCCATCAGTGATCCCGGGACAGGTGGGTTTACGGACTATGGCTACACCTTC
D gene: TRBD2; J gene: TRBJ2-7; clone size: .; V gene: TRBV6-1; CDR3 protein: CASGTRIYEQYF; CDR3 DNA: TGTGCCAGCGGGACTAGAATCTACGAGCAGTACTTC
D gene: .; J gene: TRBJ2-7; clone size: .; V gene: TRBV5-6; CDR3 protein: CASSLYEYEQYF; CDR3 DNA: TGTGCCAGCAGCTTGTACGAGTACGAGCAGTACTTC
D gene: .; J gene: TRBJ1-2; clone size: .; V gene: TRBV7-8; CDR3 protein: CASSWLVGGYTF; CDR3 DNA: TGTGCCAGCAGCTGGCTGGTGGGCGGCTACACCTTC
D gene: .; J gene: TRBJ2-1; clone size: .; V gene: TRBV2; CDR3 protein: CASRPEVNEQFF; CDR3 DNA: TGTGCCAGTAGGCCCGAGGTCAATGAGCAGTTCTTC
D gene: .; J gene: TRBJ1-5; clone size: .; V gene: TRBV19; CDR3 protein: CASSIDRVQPQHF; CDR3 DNA: TGTGCCAGTAGTATAGATAGGGTTCAGCCCCAGCATTTT
D gene: .; J gene: TRBJ2-3; clone size: .; V gene: TRBV11-2; CDR3 protein: CASSLRAYTDTQYF; CDR3 DNA: TGTGCCAGCAGCTTGAGGGCCTACACAGATACGCAGTATTTT
D gene: .; J gene: TRBJ2-2; clone size: .; V gene: TRBV2; CDR3 protein: CASSEGPPRAGELFF; CDR3 DNA: TGTGCCAGCAGTGAAGGTCCCCCCAGAGCCGGGGAGCTGTTTTTT
D gene: .; J gene: TRBJ1-1; clone size: .; V gene: TRBV18; CDR3 protein: CASSLRPSSPEAFF; CDR3 DNA: TGTGCCAGCTCACTAAGGCCAAGCAGCCCTGAAGCTTTCTTT
D gene: .; J gene: TRBJ1-5; clone size: .; V gene: TRBV7-2; CDR3 protein: CASSPQGNQPQHF; CDR3 DNA: TGTGCCAGCAGCCCCCAGGGGAATCAGCCCCAGCATTTT
D gene: .; J gene: TRBJ1-2; clone size: .; V gene: TRBV7-2; CDR3 protein: CASSPSNYGYTF; CDR3 DNA: TGTGCCAGCAGCCCATCTAACTATGGCTACACCTTC